This T cell receptor beta chain was identified during a study of CD8+ T cells in alopecia areata. CDR3 length: 14 residues. V shed 6 bases and J 8 bases; nucleotides not matched to a gene: 8. The germline CDR1 and CDR2 sequences are MNHEY and SMNVEV (reference sequence). Specified treatment: oral pan-JAK inhibitor, 5-10 mg twice daily. After isolation, RNA underwent reverse transcription to generate cDNA as the sequencing template. The protocol was immunoSEQ multiplex PCR, while the TCRdb copy is restricted to in-frame clones and leaves out a portion. The table has around 100,000 clones, about nine tenths seen once.

The source is a human donor with alopecia areata. This chain connects TRBV27 to TRBJ2-1; 9 bases line up with TRBD2. The sample consisted of CD8+ T cells sorted from blood, taken at approximately week 30, from a patient treated with tofacitinib. The CDR3 DNA sequence: TGTGCCAGCAGAATCGCGGGAGGGGGAGATGAGCAGTTCTTC. Encoded protein: CASRIAGGGDEQFF.